The clone carrying this TCR beta chain was seen a handful of times. Its antigen is as yet unknown. Using its own MiXCR run on the 5' RACE reads, TCRdb lists one record per CDR3 protein. The table shows some 350,000 distinct CDR3 sequences, with approximately 4.2% occurring only once. Looked up from germline, CDR1 is SGDLS and CDR2 is YYNGEE. Unmatched junction bases numbered 5, after V lost 7 bases and J lost 0 bases. This CDR3 has 15 residues. This specimen comes from a study of T cells after yellow fever vaccination. Study findings and constraints: Clones that expanded after primary vaccination mostly reappeared after the booster (less than 98% CD4, 88% CD8).

V usage is TRBV9 and J usage is TRBJ2-2; TRBD2 matches at 8 bases. The clonotype was recovered from a man between 18 and 35 years old who received the YFV17D yellow fever vaccine. This specimen consisted of PBMCs, obtained 5 days after the yellow fever booster vaccination. The CDR3 loop is CASGRGGPNTGELFF. CDR3 nucleotides: TGTGCCAGCGGCCGGGGGGGCCCGAACACCGGGGAGCTGTTTTTT.